This T cell receptor (beta chain) derives from a study of blood T cells in healthy people across ages. The use of a sample-barcoded 5' primer and a J-beta primer mix characterized a second PCR of about 7 to 12 cycles. TCRdb re-called the 5' RACE reads with MiXCR, one entry per CDR3 protein. The table has more than 1.4 million distinct CDR3 sequences, approximately 42% seen once. This clonotype has a handful of counts. The CDR3 contains 17 residues. The V segment lost 3 bases and the J segment 1 base; nucleotides outside the gene matches: 12. Input material: blood. The rearrangement uses TRBV12-3 or TRBV12-4 and TRBJ2-7, with TRBD1 identical over 7 bases. This TCR was recovered from a young woman in good health. The CDR3: CASSLTSFRDRSYEQYF. CDR3 in DNA: TGTGCCAGCAGTTTGACATCCTTTAGGGACAGATCCTACGAGCAGTACTTC.